The entry that follows covers one T cell receptor beta chain sequence. The target antigen is unknown. The data derive from a study of T-cell memory formation after mild COVID-19. On the study more broadly: Clustering of TCRs was largely donor specific. Notes on the study in general: Balance between CD4 and CD8 was seen in clones contracting day 15 to 85, and a CD4+ lean was seen in later expanders.

Trimming took 8 bases from V and 4 from J, leaving 18 bases between them. Germline V CDR1 and CDR2: MNHNY, SVGAGI (reference sequence). CDR3 length equals 16 residues. After 5'RACE with constant-segment primers, TCR alpha and TCR beta cDNA libraries carrying sample barcodes and UMIs were obtained. Each CDR3 protein gets one entry after TCRdb re-called the 5' RACE reads with MiXCR. The sample contains about 140,000 distinct CDR3 sequences, about 6.1% of which appear only once. The sequencing input was PBMCs or a T cell subset sorted from them (not recorded which). V usage is TRBV6-6 and J usage is TRBJ1-6; D is possibly TRBD1 (6 bases). This receptor was taken from an adult woman who had mild COVID-19 (a few samples of this study predate the infection). Cell type and time point are not known. CDR3 in DNA: TGTGCCAGCCGCCCTAGGGGGGGCTTGTATAATTCACCCCTCCACTTT. Encoded protein: CASRPRGGLYNSPLHF.